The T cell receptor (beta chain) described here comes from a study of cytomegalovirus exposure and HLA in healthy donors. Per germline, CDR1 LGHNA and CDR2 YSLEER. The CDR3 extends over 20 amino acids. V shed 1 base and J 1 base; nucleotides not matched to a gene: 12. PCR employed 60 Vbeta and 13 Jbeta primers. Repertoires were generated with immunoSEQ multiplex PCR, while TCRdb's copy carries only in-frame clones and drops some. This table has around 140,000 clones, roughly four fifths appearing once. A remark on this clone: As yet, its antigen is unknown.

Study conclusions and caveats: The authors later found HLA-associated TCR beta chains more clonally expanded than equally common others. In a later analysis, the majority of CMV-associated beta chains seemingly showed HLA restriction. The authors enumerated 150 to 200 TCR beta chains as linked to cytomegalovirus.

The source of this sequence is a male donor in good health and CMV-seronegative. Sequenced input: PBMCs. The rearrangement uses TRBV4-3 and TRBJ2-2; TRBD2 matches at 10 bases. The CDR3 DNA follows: TGCGCCAGCAGCCAAGCCTCTTCGAGTAGCGGGAGGATGAACACCGGGGAGCTGTTTTTT. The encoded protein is CASSQASSSSGRMNTGELFF.